Listed here are 23 T cell receptor beta chains from one sample, sequenced in a study of response to subunit inactivated influenza vaccine. MiXCR was run by TCRdb on the RT-PCR reads, yielding one entry per CDR3 protein. Of fewer than 600,000 distinct CDR3 sequences in the sample, under 8.5% were seen once. The sample was PBMCs from blood, taken approximately 25 months after vaccination. These receptors all stem from a man aged 50 to 69 who received an inactivated influenza vaccine.

The V and J genes are TRBV9 and TRBJ2-3; D not resolved. Germline loops: CDR1 SGDLS, CDR2 YYNGEE. The CDR3 runs 15 residues. The V gene lost 0 bases and the J gene lost 6 bases, with 14 bases spanning the gap. The CDR3 DNA sequence: TGTGCCAGCAGCGTAGCGCCGGCCAGTCCGGATACGCAGTATTTT. Its translation is CASSVAPASPDTQYF.

The chain joins TRBV12-3 or TRBV12-4 to TRBJ2-7; 7 nucleotides match TRBD2. The CDR3 runs 13 residues. V was pared by 6 bases and J by 6 bases, with 8 bases of the junction left unmatched. CDR3 sequence: CASRRTSQSEQYF. In DNA, the CDR3 is TGTGCCAGCAGAAGGACTAGTCAGAGCGAGCAGTACTTC.

This clonotype was seen ten or more times. The V and J genes are TRBV7-2 and TRBJ2-4; 8 bases match TRBD2. Germline trimming cut 1 base from V and 6 bases from J; bases unmatched to any gene: 8. The V gene's germline CDR1 is SGHTA and CDR2 FQGNSA. The CDR3 runs to 16 residues. CDR3 in DNA: TGTGCCAGCAGCTTAGGGGGGACTAGTGGTTCAAACATTCAGTACTTC. Translation gives CASSLGGTSGSNIQYF.

This clonotype was picked up a small number of times. This sequence joins TRBV14 and TRBJ2-2; D is unclear. The CDR3 consists of 14 residues. Trimming pared 4 bases from V and 0 bases from J, leaving 6 bases between. Germline CDR1 reads SGHDN; CDR2 reads FVKESK. The CDR3 nucleotides read TGTGCCAGCAGCCTCAATACGAACACCGGGGAGCTGTTTTTT. The encoded protein is CASSLNTNTGELFF.

The table lists this clonotype with many counts. The V call is TRBV20-1, the J call TRBJ2-7, with D possibly being TRBD2 (6 bases). This CDR3 contains 13 residues. V dropped 7 bases and J dropped 6 bases, with 19 bases sitting between them. Germline CDR1 reads DFQATT; CDR2 reads SNEGSKA (reference sequence). The CDR3 region is CSVGGLTGGEQYF. CDR3 sequence (DNA): TGCAGTGTGGGAGGACTAACTGGAGGCGAGCAGTACTTC.

This clonotype was seen ten or more times. V gene TRBV4-1 combines with J gene TRBJ2-3; possibly TRBD2 for D (5 bases). The V end was cut by 1 base, the J end by 5 bases, with 22 bases between. The germline CDR1 and CDR2 sequences are MGHRA and YSYEKL. The CDR3 runs 18 residues. CDR3 amino acids: CASSQGGGGVISIDTQYF. The CDR3 region has the DNA TGCGCCAGCAGCCAAGGCGGAGGAGGCGTAATTTCAATAGATACGCAGTATTTT.

This clonotype was counted only a few times. The J gene is TRBJ1-5, the V gene TRBV20-1; D might be TRBD1 (6 bases). The germline gives CDR1 DFQATT, CDR2 SNEGSKA (reference sequence). V was trimmed by 6 bases and J by 1 base, leaving 13 bases between them. The CDR3 has 14 residues. CDR3 nucleotides: TGCAGTGCGCCGGGACAAGTGAGCAATCAGCCCCAGCATTTT. As protein: CSAPGQVSNQPQHF.

The rearrangement links TRBV5-1 to TRBJ2-7; possibly TRBD1 for D (6 bases). CDR1 SGHRS and CDR2 YFSETQ come from the germline V gene. V gave up 4 bases and J gave up 4 bases, with 12 bases separating them. The CDR3 consists of 13 residues. The CDR3 DNA follows: TGCGCCAGCAGCCCCGGGACACCGTACGAGCAGTACTTC. This gives the protein CASSPGTPYEQYF.

The V gene is TRBV12-5, the J gene TRBJ2-2, with 10 positions matching TRBD2. The V gene end was trimmed by 2 bases and the J gene end by 6 bases; junction bases not matched to a gene: 9. CDR3 length equals 17 residues. The germline CDR1 and CDR2 sequences are LGHNT and FRNRAP. The CDR3 loop reads CASGLNEGLASAGELFF. The CDR3 DNA reads as TGTGCTAGTGGTTTGAATGAGGGACTAGCGAGCGCCGGGGAGCTGTTTTTT.

This clonotype was seen at least ten times. V is TRBV29-1 and J is TRBJ2-1; 8 nucleotides align to TRBD1. The V and J ends lost 3 bases and 0 bases, in that order; junction bases with no gene match: 7. The CDR3 spans 16 residues. Germline lookup yields CDR1 SQVTM and CDR2 ANQGSEA. The CDR3 reads CSVDRPDRGSYNEQFF. The CDR3 DNA sequence: TGCAGCGTTGACCGCCCCGACAGGGGCTCCTACAATGAGCAGTTCTTC.

This clonotype was counted at least ten times. This sequence joins TRBV15 and TRBJ1-1; 7 bases fit TRBD1. Germline CDR1 reads LNHNV; CDR2 reads YYDKDF (reference sequence). There are 15 residues in the CDR3. V shed 1 base, J shed 0 bases, and the junction held 2 bases outside the gene matches. In DNA, the CDR3 is TGTGCCACCAGCAGAGGCAGGGGGATGAACACTGAAGCTTTCTTT. Translating it yields CATSRGRGMNTEAFF.

This clonotype was picked up a small number of times. Germline is not matched at one junction end, which may reflect a read error. The gene calls are TRBV20-1 and TRBJ2-3; 9 bases are a match to TRBD2. Germline V gene sequence: CDR1 DFQATT, CDR2 SNEGSKA (reference sequence). This CDR3 is 17 amino acids long. CDR3 in amino acids: CCARVLAGRGSTDTQYF. CDR3 DNA sequence: TGCTGTGCTAGAGTTCTAGCGGGGAGAGGAAGCACAGATACGCAGTATTTT.

The CDR3 bases are TGTGCCAGCAGTGAAGGGACAGGGAGGCCCTACGAGCAGTACTTC. It encodes CASSEGTGRPYEQYF. The rearrangement uses TRBV6-1 and TRBJ2-7; 8 bases align to TRBD1. The CDR3 has 15 amino acids. The J segment lost 2 bases and the V segment lost 1 base, leaving 4 bases of the junction unmatched. Germline lookup yields CDR1 MNHNS and CDR2 SASEGT.

This clonotype was detected only a few times. V and J are TRBV7-2 and TRBJ2-1, with 10 bases fitting TRBD2. This CDR3 is built from 15 residues. CDR1 SGHTA and CDR2 FQGNSA come from the germline V gene. Trimming cost V 1 base and J 9 bases; bases outside gene matches: 6. The CDR3 DNA reads TGTGCCAGCAGCTTAGAAGCTAGCGGGAGTGGTGAGCAGTTCTTC. Protein product: CASSLEASGSGEQFF.

The chain carries TRBV10-3 and TRBJ1-2, with TRBD1 identical over 7 bases. The CDR3 is 12 amino acids. Losses at the gene ends were 10 bases for V and 1 base for J; bases not matched to a gene: 3. Germline-derived CDR1 and CDR2 are ENHRY and SYGVKD. The CDR3: CATSGGNYGYTF. CDR3 DNA: TGTGCCACCTCAGGGGGTAACTATGGCTACACCTTC.

V usage is TRBV24-1 and J usage is TRBJ2-1; TRBD2 might be the D (5 bases). With 3 bases removed from V and 5 bases from J, the gap between germline ends came to 13 bases. This CDR3 is 15 amino acids long. CDR1 is KGHDR, CDR2 SFDVKD, per germline. The CDR3 loop reads CATSDPPGSDNEQFF. The CDR3 DNA reads TGTGCCACCAGTGATCCCCCGGGGTCGGACAATGAGCAGTTCTTC.

Many counts were recorded for this clonotype. The chain uses TRBV18 and TRBJ2-5, with TRBD1 matching 7 bases. V was clipped by 5 bases and J by 1 base; unmatched bases: 7. The CDR3 contains 15 residues. Germline CDR1 KGHSH, CDR2 LQKENI. CDR3 in amino acids: CASSVTGTAQETQYF. The DNA for the CDR3 is TGTGCCAGCTCAGTAACAGGGACAGCCCAAGAGACCCAGTACTTC.

In its sample, this clonotype was seen a few times. The V call is TRBV7-2, the J call TRBJ1-1; D unresolved. V shed 1 base and J shed 9 bases, with 9 bases lying between them. CDR1 is SGHTA and CDR2 is FQGNSA in the germline V gene. The CDR3 covers 12 residues. CDR3 sequence reads: CASSLEGLKAFF. The CDR3 region has the DNA TGTGCCAGCAGCTTAGAAGGGTTGAAAGCTTTCTTT.

This clonotype was seen a handful of times. The CDR3 coding sequence is TGTGCCAGCAGCTTGGTCTTAGGGACAGGGTTGTCTGGGGCCAACGTCCTGACTTTC. Translated: CASSLVLGTGLSGANVLTF. The J gene is TRBJ2-6, the V gene TRBV5-4, with 9 bases fitting TRBD1. Germline V gives CDR1 SGHNT, CDR2 YYREEE (reference sequence). The V segment lost 0 bases and the J segment 1 base; nucleotides outside the gene matches: 8. The CDR3 consists of 19 residues. Filled out from reference TRBV5-4 and TRBJ2-6, the complete variable domain reads ETGVTQSPTHLIKTRGQQVTLRCSSQSGHNTVSWYQQALGQGPQFIFQYYREEENGRGNFPPRFSGLQFPNYSSELNVNALELDDSALYLCASSLVLGTGLSGANVLTFGAGSRLTVL.

This chain uses TRBV20-1 with TRBJ1-2; D perhaps matches TRBD1 (5 bases). The CDR3 sequence is 12 residues long. Deletions cut 0 bases from V and 7 bases from J, with 9 bases between. Germline CDR1 is DFQATT and CDR2 is SNEGSKA (reference sequence). CDR3 loop: CSARDPGSGYTF. In DNA form, the CDR3 reads TGCAGTGCTAGAGATCCAGGGAGTGGCTACACCTTC.

The gene calls are TRBV5-5 and TRBJ2-3; D might be TRBD1 (5 bases). The germline CDR1 and CDR2 sequences are SGHKS and YYEKEE (reference sequence). The V and J ends lost 1 base and 5 bases respectively, with 11 bases between them. The CDR3 runs to 14 residues. The CDR3 spells CASSLTRGEDTQYF. In DNA, the CDR3 is TGTGCCAGCAGCTTGACAAGGGGTGAAGATACGCAGTATTTT.

Many counts were recorded for this clonotype. V is TRBV6-5 and J is TRBJ1-4, with D tentatively TRBD1 (6 bases). The CDR3 has 16 amino acids. Germline lookup yields CDR1 MNHEY and CDR2 SVGAGI. Trimming pared 2 bases from V and 3 bases from J, leaving 13 bases between. CDR3 sequence (DNA): TGTGCCAGCAGTTACAGGGGGTCGGTTCCTAATGAAAAACTGTTTTTT. Translating gives CASSYRGSVPNEKLFF.

This clonotype has only a few counts. V is TRBV9 and J is TRBJ2-5, with TRBD2 matching over 7 bases. The CDR3 has 15 amino acids. Germline loops: CDR1 SGDLS, CDR2 YYNGEE. Losses at the gene ends were 3 bases for V and 1 base for J; bases not matched to a gene: 6. CDR3 protein: CASSAQSGGQETQYF. In DNA form, the CDR3 reads TGTGCCAGCAGCGCCCAATCGGGGGGCCAAGAGACCCAGTACTTC.